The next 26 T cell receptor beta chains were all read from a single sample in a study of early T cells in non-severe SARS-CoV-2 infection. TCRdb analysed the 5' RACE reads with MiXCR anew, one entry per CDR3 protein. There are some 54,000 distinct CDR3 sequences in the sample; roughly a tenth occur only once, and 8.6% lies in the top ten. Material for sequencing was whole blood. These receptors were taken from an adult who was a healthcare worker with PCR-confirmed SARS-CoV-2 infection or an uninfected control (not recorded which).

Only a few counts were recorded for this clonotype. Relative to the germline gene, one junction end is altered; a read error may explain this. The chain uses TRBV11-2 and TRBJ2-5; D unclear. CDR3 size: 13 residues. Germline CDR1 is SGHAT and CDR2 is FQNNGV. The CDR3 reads CASSLELKEAQYF. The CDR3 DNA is TGTGCCAGCAGCTTAGAACTAAAAGAGGCCCAGTACTTC.

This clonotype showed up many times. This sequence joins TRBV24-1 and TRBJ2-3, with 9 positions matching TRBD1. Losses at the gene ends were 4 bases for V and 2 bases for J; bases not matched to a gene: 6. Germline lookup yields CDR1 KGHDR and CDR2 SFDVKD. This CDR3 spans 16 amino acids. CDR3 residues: CATSEDRTGVTDTQYF. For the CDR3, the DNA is TGTGCCACCAGTGAGGACCGGACAGGGGTCACAGATACGCAGTATTTT.

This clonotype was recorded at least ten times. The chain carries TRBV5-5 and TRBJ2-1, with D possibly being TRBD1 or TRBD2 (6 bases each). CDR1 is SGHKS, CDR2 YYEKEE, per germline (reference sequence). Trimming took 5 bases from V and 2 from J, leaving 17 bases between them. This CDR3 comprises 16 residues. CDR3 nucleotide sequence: TGTGCCAGCAGTTACCACGGGGGCCGGACCTACAATGAGCAGTTCTTC. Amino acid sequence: CASSYHGGRTYNEQFF.

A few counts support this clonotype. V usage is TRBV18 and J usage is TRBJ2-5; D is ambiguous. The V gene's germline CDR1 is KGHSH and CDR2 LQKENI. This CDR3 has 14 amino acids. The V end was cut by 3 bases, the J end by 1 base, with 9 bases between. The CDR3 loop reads CASSPQRLQETQYF. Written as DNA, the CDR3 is TGTGCCAGCTCACCGCAGCGCCTCCAAGAGACCCAGTACTTC.

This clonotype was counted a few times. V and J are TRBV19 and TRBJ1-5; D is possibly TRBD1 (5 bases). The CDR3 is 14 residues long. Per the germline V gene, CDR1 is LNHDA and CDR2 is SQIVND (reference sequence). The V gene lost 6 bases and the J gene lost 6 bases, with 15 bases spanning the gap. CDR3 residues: CASSRGGSVQPQHF. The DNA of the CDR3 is TGTGCCAGTAGCCGGGGGGGAAGTGTTCAGCCCCAGCATTTT.

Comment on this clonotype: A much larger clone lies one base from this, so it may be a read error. The CDR3 coding sequence is TGTGCCAGCGCGGGGGGCTCTGGAAACACCAAATATTTT. This gives the protein CASAGGSGNTKYF. The chain employs TRBV7-9 and TRBJ1-3, with D possibly matching TRBD1 (6 bases). This CDR3 has 13 amino acids. CDR1 is SEHNR and CDR2 is FQNEAQ in the germline V gene (reference sequence).

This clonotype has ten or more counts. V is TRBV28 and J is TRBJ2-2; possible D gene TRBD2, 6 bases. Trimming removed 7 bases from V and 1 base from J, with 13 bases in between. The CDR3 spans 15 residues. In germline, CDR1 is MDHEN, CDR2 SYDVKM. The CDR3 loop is CASISGTRNTGELFF. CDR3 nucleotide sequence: TGTGCCAGCATCTCCGGGACTCGGAACACCGGGGAGCTGTTTTTT.

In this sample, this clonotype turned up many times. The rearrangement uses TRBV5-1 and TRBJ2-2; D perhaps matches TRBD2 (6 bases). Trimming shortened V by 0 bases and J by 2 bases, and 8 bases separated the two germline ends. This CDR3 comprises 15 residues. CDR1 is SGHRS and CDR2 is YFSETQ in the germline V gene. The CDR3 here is CASSLDSGNTGELFF. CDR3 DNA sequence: TGCGCCAGCAGCTTGGATAGCGGTAACACCGGGGAGCTGTTTTTT. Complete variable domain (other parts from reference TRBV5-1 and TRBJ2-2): KAGVTQTPRYLIKTRGQQVTLSCSPISGHRSVSWYQQTPGQGLQFLFEYFSETQRNKGNFPGRFSGRQFSNSRSEMNVSTLELGDSALYLCASSLDSGNTGELFFGEGSRLTVL.

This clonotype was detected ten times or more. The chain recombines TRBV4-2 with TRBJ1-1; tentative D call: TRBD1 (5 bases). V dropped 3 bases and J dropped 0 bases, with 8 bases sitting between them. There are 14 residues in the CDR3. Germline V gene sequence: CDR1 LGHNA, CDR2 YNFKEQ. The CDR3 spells CASSQGVMNTEAFF. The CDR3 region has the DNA TGTGCCAGCAGCCAGGGGGTCATGAACACTGAAGCTTTCTTT.

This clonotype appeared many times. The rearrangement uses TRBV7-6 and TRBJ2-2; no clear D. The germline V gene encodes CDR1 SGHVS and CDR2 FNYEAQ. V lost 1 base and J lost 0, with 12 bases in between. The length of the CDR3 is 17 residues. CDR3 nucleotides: TGTGCCAGCAGCTTAGAAGTGGGCACCGCGAACACCGGGGAGCTGTTTTTT. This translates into CASSLEVGTANTGELFF.

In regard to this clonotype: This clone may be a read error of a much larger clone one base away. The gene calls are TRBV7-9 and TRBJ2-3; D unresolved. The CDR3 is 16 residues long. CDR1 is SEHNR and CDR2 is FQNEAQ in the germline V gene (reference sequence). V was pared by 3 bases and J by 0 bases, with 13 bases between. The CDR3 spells CASSFPAFVSTDTQYF. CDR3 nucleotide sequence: TGTGCCAGCAGCTTCCCGGCCTTCGTTAGCACAGATACGCAGTATTTT.

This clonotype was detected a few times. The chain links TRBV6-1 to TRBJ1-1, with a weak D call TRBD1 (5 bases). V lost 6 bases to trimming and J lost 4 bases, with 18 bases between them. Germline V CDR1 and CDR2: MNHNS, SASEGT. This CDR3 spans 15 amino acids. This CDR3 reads CASRPGGDLGTEAFF. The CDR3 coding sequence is TGTGCCAGCAGGCCCGGAGGGGATTTGGGCACTGAAGCTTTCTTT.

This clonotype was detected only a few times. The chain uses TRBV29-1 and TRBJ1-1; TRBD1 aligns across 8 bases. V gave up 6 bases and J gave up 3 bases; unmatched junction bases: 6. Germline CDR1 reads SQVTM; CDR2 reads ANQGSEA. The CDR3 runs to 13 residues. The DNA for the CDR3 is TGCAGCGTGGCGACAGGGGAATACACTGAAGCTTTCTTT. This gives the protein CSVATGEYTEAFF.

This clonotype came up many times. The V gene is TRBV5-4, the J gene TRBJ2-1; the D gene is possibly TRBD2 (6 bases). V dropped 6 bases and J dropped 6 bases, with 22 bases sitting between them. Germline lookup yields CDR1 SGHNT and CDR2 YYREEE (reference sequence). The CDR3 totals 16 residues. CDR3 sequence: CASTSRRGLGINEQFF. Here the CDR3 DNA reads TGTGCCAGCACCTCAAGGAGGGGTCTAGGAATCAATGAGCAGTTCTTC.

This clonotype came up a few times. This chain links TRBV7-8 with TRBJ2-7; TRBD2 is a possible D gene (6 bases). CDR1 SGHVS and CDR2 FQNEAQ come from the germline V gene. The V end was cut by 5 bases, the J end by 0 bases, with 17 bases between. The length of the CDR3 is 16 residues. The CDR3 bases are TGTGCCAGCAGCGCGGGTCCGGGGAGGAGCTCCTACGAGCAGTACTTC. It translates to CASSAGPGRSSYEQYF.

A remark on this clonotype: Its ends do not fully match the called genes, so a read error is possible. CDR3 residues: CSARGAALTEAFF. In DNA form, the CDR3 reads TGCAGTGCTAGAGGGGCAGCCCTCACTGAAGCCTTCTTT. The chain recombines TRBV20-1 with TRBJ1-1; D unresolved. The CDR3 covers 13 residues. Per germline, CDR1 DFQATT and CDR2 SNEGSKA (reference sequence).

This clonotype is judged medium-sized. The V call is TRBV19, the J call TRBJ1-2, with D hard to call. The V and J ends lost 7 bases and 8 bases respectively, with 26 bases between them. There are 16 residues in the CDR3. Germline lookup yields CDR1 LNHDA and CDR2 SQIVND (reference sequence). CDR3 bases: TGTGCCAGTACCAATTCGAGAAGTTTATGGCTTGGGGGCTACACCTTC. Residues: CASTNSRSLWLGGYTF.

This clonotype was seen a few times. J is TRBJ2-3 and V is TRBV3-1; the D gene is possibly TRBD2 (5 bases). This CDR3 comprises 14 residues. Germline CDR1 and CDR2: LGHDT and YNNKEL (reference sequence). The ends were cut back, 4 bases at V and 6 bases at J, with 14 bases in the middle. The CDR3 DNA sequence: TGTGCCAGCAGCCGAACACAAGGCGGGGATACGCAGTATTTT. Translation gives CASSRTQGGDTQYF.

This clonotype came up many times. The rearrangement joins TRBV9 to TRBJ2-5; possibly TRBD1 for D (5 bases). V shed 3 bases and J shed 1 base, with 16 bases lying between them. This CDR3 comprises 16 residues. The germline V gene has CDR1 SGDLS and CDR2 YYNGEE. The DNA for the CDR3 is TGTGCCAGCAGCGCCGTCTCTAACAGGTTCCAAGAGACCCAGTACTTC. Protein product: CASSAVSNRFQETQYF.

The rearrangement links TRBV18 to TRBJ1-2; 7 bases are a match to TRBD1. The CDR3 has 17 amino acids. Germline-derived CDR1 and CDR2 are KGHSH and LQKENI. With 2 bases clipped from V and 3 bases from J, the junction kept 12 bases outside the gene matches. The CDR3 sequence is CASSPSGGSLPDYGYTF. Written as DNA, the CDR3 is TGTGCCAGCTCACCATCAGGGGGAAGCCTTCCGGACTATGGCTACACCTTC. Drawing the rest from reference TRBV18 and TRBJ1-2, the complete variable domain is NAGVMQNPRHLVRRRGQEARLRCSPMKGHSHVYWYRQLPEEGLKFMVYLQKENIIDESGMPKERFSAEFPKEGPSILRIQQVVRGDSAAYFCASSPSGGSLPDYGYTFGSGTRLTVV.

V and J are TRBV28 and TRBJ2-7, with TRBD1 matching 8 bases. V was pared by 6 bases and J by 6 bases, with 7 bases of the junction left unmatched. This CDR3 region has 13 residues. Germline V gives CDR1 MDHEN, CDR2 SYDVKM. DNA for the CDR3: TGTGCCAGCAGATACAGGGGGTTCGGCGAGCAGTACTTC. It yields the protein CASRYRGFGEQYF. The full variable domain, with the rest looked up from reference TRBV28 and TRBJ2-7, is DVKVTQSSRYLVKRTGEKVFLECVQDMDHENMFWYRQDPGLGLRLIYFSYDVKMKEKGDIPEGYSVSREKKERFSLILESASTNQTSMYLCASRYRGFGEQYFGPGTRLTVT.

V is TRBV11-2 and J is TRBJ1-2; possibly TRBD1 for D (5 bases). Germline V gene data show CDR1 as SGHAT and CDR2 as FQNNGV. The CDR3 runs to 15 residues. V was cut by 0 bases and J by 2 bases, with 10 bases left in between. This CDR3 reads CASSLDFRGNYGYTF. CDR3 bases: TGTGCCAGCAGCTTAGATTTCCGGGGGAACTATGGCTACACCTTC.

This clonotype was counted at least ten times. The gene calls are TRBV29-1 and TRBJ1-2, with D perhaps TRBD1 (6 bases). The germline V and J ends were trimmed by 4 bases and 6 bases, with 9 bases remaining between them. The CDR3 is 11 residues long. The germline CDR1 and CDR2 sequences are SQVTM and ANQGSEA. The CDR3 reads CSVAQGDGYTF. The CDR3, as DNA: TGCAGCGTTGCACAGGGCGATGGCTACACCTTC. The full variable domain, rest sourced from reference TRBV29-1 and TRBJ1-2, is SAVISQKPSRDICQRGTSLTIQCQVDSQVTMMFWYRQQPGQSLTLIATANQGSEATYESGFVIDKFPISRPNLTFSTLTVSNMSPEDSSIYLCSVAQGDGYTFGSGTRLTVV.

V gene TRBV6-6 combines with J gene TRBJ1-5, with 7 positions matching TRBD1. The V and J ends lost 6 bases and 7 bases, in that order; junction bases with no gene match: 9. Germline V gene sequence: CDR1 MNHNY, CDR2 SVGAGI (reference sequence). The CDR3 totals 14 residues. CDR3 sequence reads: CASRDGGRGQPQHF. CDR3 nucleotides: TGTGCCAGCAGGGATGGGGGCAGGGGGCAGCCCCAGCATTTT.

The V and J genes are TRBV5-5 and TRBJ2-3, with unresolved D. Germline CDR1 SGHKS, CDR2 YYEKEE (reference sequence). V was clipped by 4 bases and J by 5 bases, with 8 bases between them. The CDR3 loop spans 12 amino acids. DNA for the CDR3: TGTGCCAGCAGCATAGCCGTAGATACGCAGTATTTT. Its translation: CASSIAVDTQYF.

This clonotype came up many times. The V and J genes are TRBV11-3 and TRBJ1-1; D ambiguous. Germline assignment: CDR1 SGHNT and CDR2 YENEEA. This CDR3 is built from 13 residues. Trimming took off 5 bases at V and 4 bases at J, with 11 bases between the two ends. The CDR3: CASSADMGTEAFF. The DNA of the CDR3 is TGTGCCAGCAGCGCTGACATGGGCACTGAAGCTTTCTTT. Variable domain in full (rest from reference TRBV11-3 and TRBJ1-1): EAGVVQSPRYKIIEKKQPVAFWCNPISGHNTLYWYLQNLGQGPELLIRYENEEAVDDSQLPKDRFSAERLKGVDSTLKIQPAELGDSAVYLCASSADMGTEAFFGQGTRLTVV.